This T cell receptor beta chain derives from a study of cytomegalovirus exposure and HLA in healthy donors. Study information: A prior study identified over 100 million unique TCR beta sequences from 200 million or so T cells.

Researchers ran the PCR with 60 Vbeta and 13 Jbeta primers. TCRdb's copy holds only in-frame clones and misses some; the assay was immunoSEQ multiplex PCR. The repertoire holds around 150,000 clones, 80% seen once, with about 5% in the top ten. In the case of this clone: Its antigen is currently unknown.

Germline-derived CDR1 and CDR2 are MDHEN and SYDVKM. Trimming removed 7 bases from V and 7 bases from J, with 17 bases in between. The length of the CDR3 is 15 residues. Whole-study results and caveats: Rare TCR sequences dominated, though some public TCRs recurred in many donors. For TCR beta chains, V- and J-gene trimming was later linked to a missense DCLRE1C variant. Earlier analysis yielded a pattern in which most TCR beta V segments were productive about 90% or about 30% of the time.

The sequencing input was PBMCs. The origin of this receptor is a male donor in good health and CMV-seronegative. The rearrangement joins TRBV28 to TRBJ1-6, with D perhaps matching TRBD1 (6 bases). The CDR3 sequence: CASILTGMGNSPLHF. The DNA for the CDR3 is TGTGCCAGCATCTTAACAGGGATGGGGAATTCACCCCTCCACTTT.